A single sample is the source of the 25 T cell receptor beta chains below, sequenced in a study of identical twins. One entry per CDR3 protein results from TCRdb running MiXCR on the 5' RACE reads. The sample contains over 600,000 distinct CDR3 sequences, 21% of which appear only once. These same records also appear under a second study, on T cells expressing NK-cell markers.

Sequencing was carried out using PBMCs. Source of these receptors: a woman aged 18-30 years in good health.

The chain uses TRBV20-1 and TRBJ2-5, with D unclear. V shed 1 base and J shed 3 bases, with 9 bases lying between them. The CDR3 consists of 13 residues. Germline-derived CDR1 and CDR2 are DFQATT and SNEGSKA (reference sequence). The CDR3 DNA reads TGCAGTGCTAGAGGGCCGCTGGAAGAGACCCAGTACTTC. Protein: CSARGPLEETQYF.

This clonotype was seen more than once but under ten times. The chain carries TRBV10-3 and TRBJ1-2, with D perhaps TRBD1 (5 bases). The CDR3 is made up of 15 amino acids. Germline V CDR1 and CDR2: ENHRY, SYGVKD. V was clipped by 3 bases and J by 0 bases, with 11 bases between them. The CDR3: CAISDLGTPNYGYTF. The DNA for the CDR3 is TGTGCCATCAGTGACCTGGGGACTCCTAACTATGGCTACACCTTC.

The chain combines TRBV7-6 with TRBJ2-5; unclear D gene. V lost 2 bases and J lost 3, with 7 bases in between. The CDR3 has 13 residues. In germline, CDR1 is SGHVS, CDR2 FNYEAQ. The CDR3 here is CASSLIREETQYF. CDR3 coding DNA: TGTGCCAGCAGCTTAATTAGGGAAGAGACCCAGTACTTC.

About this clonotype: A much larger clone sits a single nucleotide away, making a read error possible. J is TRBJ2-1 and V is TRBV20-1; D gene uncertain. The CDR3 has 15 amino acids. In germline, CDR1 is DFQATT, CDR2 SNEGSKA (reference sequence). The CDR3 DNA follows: TGCAATGCCCCATCCCTCCAGAGCTCCTACAATGAGCAGTTCTTC. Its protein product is CNAPSLQSSYNEQFF.

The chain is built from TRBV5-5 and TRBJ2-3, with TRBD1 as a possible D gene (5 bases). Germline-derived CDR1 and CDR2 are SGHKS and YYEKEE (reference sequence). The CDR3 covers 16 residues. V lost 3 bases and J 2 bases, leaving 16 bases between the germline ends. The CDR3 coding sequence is TGTGCCAGCAGCTCCCGGACACGGATAAACACAGATACGCAGTATTTT. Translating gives CASSSRTRINTDTQYF.

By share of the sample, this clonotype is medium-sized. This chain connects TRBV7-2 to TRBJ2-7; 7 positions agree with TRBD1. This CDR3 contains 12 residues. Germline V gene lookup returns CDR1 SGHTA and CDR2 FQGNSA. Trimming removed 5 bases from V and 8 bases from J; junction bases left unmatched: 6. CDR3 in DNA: TGTGCCAGCAGCCACCCGACAGGGAAGCAGTACTTC. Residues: CASSHPTGKQYF.

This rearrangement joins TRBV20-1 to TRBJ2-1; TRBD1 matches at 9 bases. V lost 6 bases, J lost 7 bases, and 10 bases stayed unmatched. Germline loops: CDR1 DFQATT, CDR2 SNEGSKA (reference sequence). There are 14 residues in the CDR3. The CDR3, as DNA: TGCAGTGCCAAAGACAGGGGGATGTTGAATGAGCAGTTCTTC. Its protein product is CSAKDRGMLNEQFF.

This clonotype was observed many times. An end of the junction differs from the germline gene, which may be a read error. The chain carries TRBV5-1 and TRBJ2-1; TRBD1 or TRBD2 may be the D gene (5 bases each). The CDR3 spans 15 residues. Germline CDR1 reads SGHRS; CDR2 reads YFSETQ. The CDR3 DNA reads TGTGCCAGCAGTTTGAGGGGAAGCTCCTACAATGAGCAGTTCTTC. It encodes CASSLRGSSYNEQFF.

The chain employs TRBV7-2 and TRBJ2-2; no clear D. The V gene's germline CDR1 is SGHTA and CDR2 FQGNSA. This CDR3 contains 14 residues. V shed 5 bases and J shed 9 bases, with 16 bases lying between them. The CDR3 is CASSPDGRFRELFF. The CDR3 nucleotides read TGTGCCAGCAGCCCTGATGGACGCTTTCGGGAGCTGTTTTTT.

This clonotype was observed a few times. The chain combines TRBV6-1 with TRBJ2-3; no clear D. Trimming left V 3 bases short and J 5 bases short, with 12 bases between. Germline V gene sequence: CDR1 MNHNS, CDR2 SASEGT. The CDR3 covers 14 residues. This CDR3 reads CASSDPHSVDTQYF. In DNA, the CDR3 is TGTGCCAGCAGTGATCCCCACTCCGTAGATACGCAGTATTTT.

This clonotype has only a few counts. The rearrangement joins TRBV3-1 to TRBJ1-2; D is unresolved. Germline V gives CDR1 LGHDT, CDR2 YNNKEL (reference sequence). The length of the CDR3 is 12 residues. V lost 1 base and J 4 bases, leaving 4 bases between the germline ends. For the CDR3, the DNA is TGTGCCAGCAGCCAAGCGGTCTATGGCTACACCTTC. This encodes CASSQAVYGYTF. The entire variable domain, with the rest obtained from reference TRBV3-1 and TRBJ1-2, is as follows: DTAVSQTPKYLVTQMGNDKSIKCEQNLGHDTMYWYKQDSKKFLKIMFSYNNKELIINETVPNRFSPKSPDKAHLNLHINSLELGDSAVYFCASSQAVYGYTFGSGTRLTVV.

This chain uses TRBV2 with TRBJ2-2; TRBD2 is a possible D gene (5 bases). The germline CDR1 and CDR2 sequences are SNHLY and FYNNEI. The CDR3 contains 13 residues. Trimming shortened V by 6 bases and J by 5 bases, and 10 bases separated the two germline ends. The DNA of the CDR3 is TGTGCCAGCAGCCAGGACTGGACCGGGGAGCTGTTTTTT. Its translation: CASSQDWTGELFF.

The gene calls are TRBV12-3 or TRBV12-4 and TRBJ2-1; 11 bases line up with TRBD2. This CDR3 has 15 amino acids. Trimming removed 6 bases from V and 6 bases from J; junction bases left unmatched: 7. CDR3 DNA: TGTGCCAGCAGCCCAACTAGCGGGAGCTTCAATGAGCAGTTCTTC. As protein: CASSPTSGSFNEQFF.

In DNA, the CDR3 is TGCGCCAGCAGCCCTGGACTACCTGATGAGACCCAGTACTTC. Translated, it gives CASSPGLPDETQYF. V gene TRBV5-1 combines with J gene TRBJ2-5; D possibly corresponds to TRBD2 (6 bases). Trimming pared 4 bases from V and 5 bases from J, leaving 15 bases between. There are 14 residues in the CDR3. Germline assignment: CDR1 SGHRS and CDR2 YFSETQ. Based on the CDR3 plus reference TRBV5-1 and TRBJ2-5, the full variable domain is KAGVTQTPRYLIKTRGQQVTLSCSPISGHRSVSWYQQTPGQGLQFLFEYFSETQRNKGNFPGRFSGRQFSNSRSEMNVSTLELGDSALYLCASSPGLPDETQYFGPGTRLLVL.

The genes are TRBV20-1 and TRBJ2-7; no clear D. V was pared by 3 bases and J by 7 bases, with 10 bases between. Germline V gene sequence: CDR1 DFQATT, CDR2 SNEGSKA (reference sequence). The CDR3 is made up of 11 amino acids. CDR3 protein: CSARHSREQYF. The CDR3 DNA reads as TGCAGTGCTAGGCATAGTCGGGAGCAGTACTTC.

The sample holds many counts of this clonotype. In DNA, the CDR3 is TGCGCCAGCAGCTGGGACGGGGGCTACAATGAGCAGTTCTTC. It is translated as CASSWDGGYNEQFF. J is TRBJ2-1 and V is TRBV5-1, with a weak D call TRBD2 (6 bases). CDR1 SGHRS and CDR2 YFSETQ come from the germline V gene. The V end was cut by 3 bases, the J end by 3 bases, with 10 bases between. This CDR3 region has 14 residues.

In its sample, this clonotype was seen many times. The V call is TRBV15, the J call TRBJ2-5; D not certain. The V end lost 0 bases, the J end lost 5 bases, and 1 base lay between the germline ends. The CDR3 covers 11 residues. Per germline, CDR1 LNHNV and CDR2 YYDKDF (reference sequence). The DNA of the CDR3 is TGTGCCACCAGCAGAGAGGAGACCCAGTACTTC. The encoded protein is CATSREETQYF.

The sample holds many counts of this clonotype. The CDR3 coding sequence is TGTGCCAGCAGCTCTGGATCGAAGCCCCAGCATTTT. Translating gives CASSSGSKPQHF. The gene calls are TRBV5-6 and TRBJ1-5; D gene ambiguous. The CDR3 is made up of 12 amino acids. Germline CDR1 reads SGHDT; CDR2 reads YYEEEE. Between the trimmed V and J ends, which lost 3 bases and 8 bases, there was a span of 9 bases.

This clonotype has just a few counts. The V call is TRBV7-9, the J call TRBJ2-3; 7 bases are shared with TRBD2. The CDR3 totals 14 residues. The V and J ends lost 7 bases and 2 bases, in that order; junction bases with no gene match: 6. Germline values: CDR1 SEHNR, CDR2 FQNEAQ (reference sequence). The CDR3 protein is CASNQRGNTDTQYF. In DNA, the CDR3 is TGTGCCAGCAACCAGCGGGGCAACACAGATACGCAGTATTTT.

In nucleotides, the CDR3 is TGTGCCAGCAGCCCCGTGATCTTGCAGGAGACCCAGTACTTC. Amino acid sequence: CASSPVILQETQYF. The rearrangement joins TRBV4-2 to TRBJ2-5; no clear D gene. From germline, CDR1 is LGHNA and CDR2 YNFKEQ. With 4 bases removed from V and 5 bases from J, the gap between germline ends came to 14 bases. The CDR3 sequence is 14 residues long.

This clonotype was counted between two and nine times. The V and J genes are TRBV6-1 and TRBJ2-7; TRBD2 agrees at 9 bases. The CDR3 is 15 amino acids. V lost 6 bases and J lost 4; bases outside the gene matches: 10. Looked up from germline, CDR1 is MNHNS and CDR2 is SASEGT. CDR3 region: CASSRDSGGVYEQYF. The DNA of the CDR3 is TGTGCCAGCAGCCGCGATAGCGGGGGAGTATACGAGCAGTACTTC.

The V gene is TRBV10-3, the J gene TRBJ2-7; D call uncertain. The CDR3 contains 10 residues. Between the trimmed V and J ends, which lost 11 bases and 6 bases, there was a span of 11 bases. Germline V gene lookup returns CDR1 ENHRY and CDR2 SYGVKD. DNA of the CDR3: TGTGCCCCCGGTCGACCCGAGCAGTACTTC. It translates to CAPGRPEQYF.

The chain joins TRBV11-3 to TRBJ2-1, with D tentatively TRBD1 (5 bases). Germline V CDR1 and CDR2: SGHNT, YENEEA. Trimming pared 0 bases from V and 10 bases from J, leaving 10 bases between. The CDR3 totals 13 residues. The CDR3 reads CASSLEGVDEQFF. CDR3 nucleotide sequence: TGTGCCAGCAGCTTAGAAGGGGTTGACGAGCAGTTCTTC.

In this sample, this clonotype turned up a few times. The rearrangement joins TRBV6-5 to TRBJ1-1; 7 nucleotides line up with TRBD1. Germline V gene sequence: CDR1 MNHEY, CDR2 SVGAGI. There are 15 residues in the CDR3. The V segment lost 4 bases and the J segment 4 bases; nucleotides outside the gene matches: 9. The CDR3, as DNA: TGTGCCAGCAGTTCTATACAGGGGTGGGGCACTGAAGCTTTCTTT. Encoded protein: CASSSIQGWGTEAFF.

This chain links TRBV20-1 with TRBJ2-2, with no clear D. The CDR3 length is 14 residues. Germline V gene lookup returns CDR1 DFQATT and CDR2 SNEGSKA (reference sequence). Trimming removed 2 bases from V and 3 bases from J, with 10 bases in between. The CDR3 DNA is TGCAGTGCTAGACAGTCGAGTTACACCGGGGAGCTGTTTTTT. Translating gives CSARQSSYTGELFF.